The rows below give T cell receptor beta chains drawn from one sample of a study of T cells in tuberculosis. Measured with immunoSEQ multiplex PCR; TCRdb has only the in-frame clones, and not every one. The sample yields more than 30,000 clones, approximately 94% seen once. The source was PBMCs, collected at tuberculosis diagnosis. Every receptor here comes from an adult with tuberculosis. CDR3s leave out the opening cysteine and the closing phenylalanine or tryptophan. The order of the fields is V gene, J gene, CDR3 protein.

TRBV25-1,TRBJ2-1,ASSAPPGQRLDNEQF
TRBV18,TRBJ1-3,ASTELISGNTIY
TRBV19,TRBJ2-2,ASNGVSGGGFIRDTGELF
TRBV11-2,TRBJ2-3,ASSYPGQGFYTDTQY
TRBV6-1,TRBJ2-1,ASRYRDIEYNEQF
TRBV9,TRBJ2-7,ASSVGWRSSNTYEQY
TRBV4-3,TRBJ1-2,ASSRGTGDYT
TRBV7-2,TRBJ2-5,ASSRHGTGGETQY
TRBV19,TRBJ1-2,ASSGTENNYGYT
TRBV2,TRBJ2-7,ASRDRGHRNEQY
TRBV19,TRBJ1-6,ASRTWGDSPLH
TRBV21-1,TRBJ2-2,AELPEGGDDDTGELF
TRBV5-6,TRBJ2-7,ASSRPDSSYEQY
TRBV4-3,TRBJ2-5,ASSQDWETKETQY
TRBV7-6,TRBJ2-2,ASTPAGPGELF
TRBV12-5,TRBJ2-7,ASGLALAGPYEQY